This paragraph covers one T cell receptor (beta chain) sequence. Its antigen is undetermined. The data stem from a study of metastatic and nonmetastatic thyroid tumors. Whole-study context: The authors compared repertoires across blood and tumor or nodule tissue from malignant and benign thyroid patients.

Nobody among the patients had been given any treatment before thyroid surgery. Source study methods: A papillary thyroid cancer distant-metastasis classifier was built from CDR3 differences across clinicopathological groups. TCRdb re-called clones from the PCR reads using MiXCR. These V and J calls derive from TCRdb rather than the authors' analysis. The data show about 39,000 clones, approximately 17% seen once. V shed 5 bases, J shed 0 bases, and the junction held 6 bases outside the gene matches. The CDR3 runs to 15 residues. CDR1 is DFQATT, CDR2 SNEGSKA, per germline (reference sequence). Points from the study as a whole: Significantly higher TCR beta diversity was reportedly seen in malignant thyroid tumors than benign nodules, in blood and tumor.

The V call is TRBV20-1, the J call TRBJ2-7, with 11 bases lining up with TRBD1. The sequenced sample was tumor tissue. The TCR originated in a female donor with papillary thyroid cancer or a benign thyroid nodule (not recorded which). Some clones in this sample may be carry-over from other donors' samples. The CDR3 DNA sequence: TGCAGTGCTGACCCGGGACAGGGGGGCTCCTACGAGCAGTACTTC. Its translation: CSADPGQGGSYEQYF.